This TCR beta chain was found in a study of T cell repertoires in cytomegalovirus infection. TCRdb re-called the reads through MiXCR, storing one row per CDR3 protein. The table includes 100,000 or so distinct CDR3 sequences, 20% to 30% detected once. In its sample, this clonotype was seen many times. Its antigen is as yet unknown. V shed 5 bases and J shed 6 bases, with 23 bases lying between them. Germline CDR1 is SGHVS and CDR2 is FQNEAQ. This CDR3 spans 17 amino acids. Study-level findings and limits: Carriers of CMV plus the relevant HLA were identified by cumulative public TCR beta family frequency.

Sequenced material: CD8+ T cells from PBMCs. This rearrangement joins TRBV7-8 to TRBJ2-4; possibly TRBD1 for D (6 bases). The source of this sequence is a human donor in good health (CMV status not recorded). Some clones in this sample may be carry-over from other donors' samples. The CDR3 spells CASSKLSGSGDGNIQYF. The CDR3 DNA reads TGTGCCAGCAGCAAACTCTCGGGGTCAGGGGACGGAAACATTCAGTACTTC.